A single T cell receptor (beta chain) is shown here with its context. Antigen unknown. This table comes from immunoSEQ multiplex PCR, and its TCRdb copy is limited to in-frame clones, with some not included. The sample consists of almost 85,000 clones, just over 85% of them appearing once. This sample is drawn from a study of cytotoxic CD8 clonotypes in ibrutinib-treated CLL. Overall study context: Overall, roughly 25 responses were partial and 2 complete; following median roughly 70 months, around 15 patients stayed remitted and 12 progressed.

Regarding the study as a whole: Upon ibrutinib response clonality rose, and upon progression it fell back toward baseline. Once treatment began, public clonotypes, which were uncommon, contracted or stayed stable. Starting clonality was above that of age-matched healthy donors and tracked circulating CD8+ T-cell counts.

Germline V gene sequence: CDR1 MGHDK, CDR2 SYGVNS. V lost 1 base to trimming and J lost 5 bases, with 14 bases between them. The CDR3 is 15 residues long. This specimen consisted of PBMCs, obtained before ibrutinib treatment. The receptor was isolated from a human donor with chronic lymphocytic leukemia. The chain links TRBV25-1 to TRBJ2-5, with D possibly being TRBD1 (6 bases). The CDR3 sequence: CASSEWAGERETQYF. CDR3 DNA sequence: TGTGCCAGCAGTGAATGGGCAGGGGAGCGCGAGACCCAGTACTTC.